This T cell receptor beta chain was sequenced for a study of early T cells in non-severe SARS-CoV-2 infection. As for the study in general: Bulk RNA taken from unsorted whole blood was sequenced, leaving chains unpaired. General study findings and limits: The matching step, a VDJdb search, favored anti-spike CD8 responses and missed private and CD4 specificities.

The TCR library protocol attached unique molecular identifiers to the individual cDNA molecules. Via MiXCR, TCRdb re-called the 5' RACE reads, giving one row per CDR3 protein. The profile shows tens of thousands of distinct CDR3 sequences, roughly 6.6% of them singletons. V lost 7 bases and J lost 5, with 13 bases in between. CDR1 KGHDR and CDR2 SFDVKD come from the germline V gene. CDR3 length: 13 amino acids. This clonotype was detected many times. The antigen is undetermined. This rearrangement joins TRBV24-1 to TRBJ2-5; no clear D gene. The source of this sequence is an adult who was a healthcare worker with PCR-confirmed SARS-CoV-2 infection or an uninfected control (not recorded which). Sequenced: whole blood. The CDR3 sequence is CATSPRHAETQYF. Written as DNA, the CDR3 is TGTGCCACCAGCCCGAGACATGCGGAGACCCAGTACTTC.